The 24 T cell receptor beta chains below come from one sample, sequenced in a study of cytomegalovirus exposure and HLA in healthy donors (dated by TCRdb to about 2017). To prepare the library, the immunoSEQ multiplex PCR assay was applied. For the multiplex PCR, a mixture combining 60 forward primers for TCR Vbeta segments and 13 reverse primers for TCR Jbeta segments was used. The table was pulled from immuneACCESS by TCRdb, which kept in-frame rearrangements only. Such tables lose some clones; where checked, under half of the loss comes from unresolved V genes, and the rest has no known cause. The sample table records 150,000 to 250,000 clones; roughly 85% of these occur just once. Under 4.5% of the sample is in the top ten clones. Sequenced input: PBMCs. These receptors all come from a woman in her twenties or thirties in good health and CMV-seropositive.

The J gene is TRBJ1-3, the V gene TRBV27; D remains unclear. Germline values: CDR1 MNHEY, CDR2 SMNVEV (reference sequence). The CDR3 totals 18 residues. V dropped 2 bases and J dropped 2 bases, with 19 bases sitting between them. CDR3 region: CASSLLAVGDGPGNTIYF. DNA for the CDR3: TGTGCCAGCAGTTTACTCGCCGTCGGGGATGGCCCTGGAAACACCATATATTTT.

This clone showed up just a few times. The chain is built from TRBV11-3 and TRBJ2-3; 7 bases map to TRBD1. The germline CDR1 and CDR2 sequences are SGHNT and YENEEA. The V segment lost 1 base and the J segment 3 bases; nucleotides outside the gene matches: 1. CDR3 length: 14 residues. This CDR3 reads CASSLGQGTDTQYF. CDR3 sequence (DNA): TGTGCCAGCAGCTTAGGACAGGGAACAGATACGCAGTATTTT.

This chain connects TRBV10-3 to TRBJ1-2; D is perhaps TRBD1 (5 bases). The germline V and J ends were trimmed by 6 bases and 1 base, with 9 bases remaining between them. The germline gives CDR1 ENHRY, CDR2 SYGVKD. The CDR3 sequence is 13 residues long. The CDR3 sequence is CAIRPTDNYGYTF. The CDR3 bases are TGTGCCATCAGACCGACAGATAACTATGGCTACACCTTC.

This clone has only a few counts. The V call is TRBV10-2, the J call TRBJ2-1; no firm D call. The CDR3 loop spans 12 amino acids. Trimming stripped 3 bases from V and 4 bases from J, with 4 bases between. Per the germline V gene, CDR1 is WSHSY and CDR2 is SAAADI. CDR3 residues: CASSDPYNEQFF. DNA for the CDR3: TGCGCCAGCAGTGACCCTTACAATGAGCAGTTCTTC.

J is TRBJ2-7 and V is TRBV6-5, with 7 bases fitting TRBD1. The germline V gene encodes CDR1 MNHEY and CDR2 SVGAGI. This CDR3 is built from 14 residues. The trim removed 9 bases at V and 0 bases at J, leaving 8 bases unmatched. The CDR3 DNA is TGTGCCAGTAGACCGACAGGGAGCTCCTACGAGCAGTACTTC. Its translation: CASRPTGSSYEQYF.

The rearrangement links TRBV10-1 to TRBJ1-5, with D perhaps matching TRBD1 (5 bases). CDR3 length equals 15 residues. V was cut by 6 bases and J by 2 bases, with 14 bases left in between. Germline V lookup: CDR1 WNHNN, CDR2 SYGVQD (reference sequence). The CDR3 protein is CASSSREIGNQPQHF. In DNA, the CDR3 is TGCGCCAGCAGCAGCAGGGAAATTGGCAATCAGCCCCAGCATTTT.

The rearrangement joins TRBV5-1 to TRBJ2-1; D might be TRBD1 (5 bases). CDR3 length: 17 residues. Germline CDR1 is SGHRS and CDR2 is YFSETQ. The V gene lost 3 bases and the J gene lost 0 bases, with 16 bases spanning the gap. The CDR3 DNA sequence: TGCGCCAGCAGCTACCCGACAGTGCGGAGCTCCTACAATGAGCAGTTCTTC. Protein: CASSYPTVRSSYNEQFF. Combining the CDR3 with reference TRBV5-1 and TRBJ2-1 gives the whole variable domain KAGVTQTPRYLIKTRGQQVTLSCSPISGHRSVSWYQQTPGQGLQFLFEYFSETQRNKGNFPGRFSGRQFSNSRSEMNVSTLELGDSALYLCASSYPTVRSSYNEQFFGPGTRLTVL.

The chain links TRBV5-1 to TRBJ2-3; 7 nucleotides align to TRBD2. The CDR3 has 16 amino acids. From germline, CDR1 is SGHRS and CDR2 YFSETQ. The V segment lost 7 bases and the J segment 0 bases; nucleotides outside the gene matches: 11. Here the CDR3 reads CASALGRAASTDTQYF. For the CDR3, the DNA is TGCGCCAGCGCCCTTGGGAGGGCAGCGAGCACAGATACGCAGTATTTT.

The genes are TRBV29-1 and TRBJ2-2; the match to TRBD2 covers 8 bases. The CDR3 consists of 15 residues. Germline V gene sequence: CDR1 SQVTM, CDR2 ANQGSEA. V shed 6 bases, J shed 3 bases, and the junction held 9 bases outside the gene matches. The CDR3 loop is CSVRAGTRDTGELFF. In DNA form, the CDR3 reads TGCAGCGTAAGGGCCGGGACTAGGGACACCGGGGAGCTGTTTTTT.

Here the CDR3 reads CASSLSGRSDEQYF. CDR3 in DNA: TGTGCCAGCAGCTTATCAGGGAGGTCCGACGAGCAGTACTTC. The chain combines TRBV7-9 with TRBJ2-7, with D tentatively TRBD2 (6 bases). Germline CDR1 SEHNR, CDR2 FQNEAQ (reference sequence). The CDR3 extends over 14 amino acids. Trimming removed 2 bases from V and 5 bases from J, with 13 bases in between. Full variable domain (outside the CDR3, taken from reference TRBV7-9 and TRBJ2-7): DTGVSQNPRHKITKRGQNVTFRCDPISEHNRLYWYRQTLGQGPEFLTYFQNEAQLEKSRLLSDRFSAERPKGSFSTLEIQRTEQGDSAMYLCASSLSGRSDEQYFGPGTRLTVT.

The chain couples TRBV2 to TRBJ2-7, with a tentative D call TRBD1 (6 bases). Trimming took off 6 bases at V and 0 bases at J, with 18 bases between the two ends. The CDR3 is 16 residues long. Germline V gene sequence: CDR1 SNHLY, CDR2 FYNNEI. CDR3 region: CASRRNRVFGSYEQYF. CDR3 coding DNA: TGTGCCAGCAGGAGAAACAGGGTCTTCGGCTCCTACGAGCAGTACTTC.

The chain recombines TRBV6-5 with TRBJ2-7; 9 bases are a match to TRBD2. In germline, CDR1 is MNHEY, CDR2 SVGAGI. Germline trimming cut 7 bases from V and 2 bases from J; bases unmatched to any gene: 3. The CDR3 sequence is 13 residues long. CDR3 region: CASMLAGTYEQYF. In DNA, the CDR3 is TGTGCCAGCATGCTAGCGGGAACCTACGAGCAGTACTTC.

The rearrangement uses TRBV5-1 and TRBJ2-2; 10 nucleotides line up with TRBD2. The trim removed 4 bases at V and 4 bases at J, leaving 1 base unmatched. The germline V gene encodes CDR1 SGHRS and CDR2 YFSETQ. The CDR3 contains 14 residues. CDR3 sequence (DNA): TGCGCCAGCAGCGTAGCGGGGGGCACCGGGGAGCTGTTTTTT. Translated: CASSVAGGTGELFF.

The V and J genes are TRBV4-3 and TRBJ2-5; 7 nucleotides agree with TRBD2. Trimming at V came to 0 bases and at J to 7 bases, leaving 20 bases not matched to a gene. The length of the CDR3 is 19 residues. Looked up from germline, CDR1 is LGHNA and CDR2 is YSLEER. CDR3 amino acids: CASSQERGGWREYRGTQYF. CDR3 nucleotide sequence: TGCGCCAGCAGCCAAGAGCGGGGAGGGTGGCGGGAGTATCGGGGGACCCAGTACTTC.

CDR3 nucleotides: TGCGCCAGCAGGATTGTGGGTAGCGGGAGTGGTGGGAACACCGGGGAGCTGTTTTTT. Protein product: CASRIVGSGSGGNTGELFF. The rearrangement joins TRBV10-2 to TRBJ2-2; TRBD2 matches at 9 bases. V shed 6 bases and J 1 base; nucleotides not matched to a gene: 15. The CDR3 totals 19 residues. Germline lookup yields CDR1 WSHSY and CDR2 SAAADI.

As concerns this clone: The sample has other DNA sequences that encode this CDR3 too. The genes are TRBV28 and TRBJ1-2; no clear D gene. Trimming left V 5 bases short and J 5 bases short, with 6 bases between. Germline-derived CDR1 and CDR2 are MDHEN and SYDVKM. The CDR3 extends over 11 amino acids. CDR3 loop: CASSRLYGYTF. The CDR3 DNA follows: TGTGCCAGCAGTCGACTATATGGCTACACCTTC.

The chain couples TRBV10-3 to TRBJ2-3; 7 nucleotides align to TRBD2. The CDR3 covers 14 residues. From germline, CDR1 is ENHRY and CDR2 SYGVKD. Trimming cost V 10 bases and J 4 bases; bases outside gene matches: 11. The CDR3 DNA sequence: TGTGCCACGATAGCGGGCCTCGCCGCAGATACGCAGTATTTT. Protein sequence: CATIAGLAADTQYF.

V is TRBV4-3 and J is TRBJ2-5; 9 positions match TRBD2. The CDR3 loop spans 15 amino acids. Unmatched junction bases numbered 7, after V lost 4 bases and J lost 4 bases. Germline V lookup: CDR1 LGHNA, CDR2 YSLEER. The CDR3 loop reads CASSRDGTSRETQYF. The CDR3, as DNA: TGCGCCAGCAGCCGAGATGGGACTAGCAGAGAGACCCAGTACTTC.

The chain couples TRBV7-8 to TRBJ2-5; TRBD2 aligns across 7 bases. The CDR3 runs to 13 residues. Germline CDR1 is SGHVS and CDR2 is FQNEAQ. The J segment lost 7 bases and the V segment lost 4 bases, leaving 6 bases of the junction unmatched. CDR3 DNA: TGTGCCAGCAGCTCCCGCTGGGGGGGGACCCAGTACTTC. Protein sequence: CASSSRWGGTQYF.

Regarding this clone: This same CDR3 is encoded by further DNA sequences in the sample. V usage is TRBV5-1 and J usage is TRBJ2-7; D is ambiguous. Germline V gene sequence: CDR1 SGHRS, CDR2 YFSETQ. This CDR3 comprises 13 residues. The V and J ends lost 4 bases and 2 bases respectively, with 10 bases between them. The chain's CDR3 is CASSLYNAYEQYF. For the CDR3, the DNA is TGCGCCAGCAGCCTGTACAATGCCTACGAGCAGTACTTC.

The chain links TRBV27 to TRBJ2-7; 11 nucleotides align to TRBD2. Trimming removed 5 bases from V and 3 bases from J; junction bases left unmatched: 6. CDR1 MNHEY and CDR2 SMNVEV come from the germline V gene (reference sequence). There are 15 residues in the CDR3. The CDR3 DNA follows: TGTGCCAGCAGTCCCCGGACTAGCGGGCGCTACGAGCAGTACTTC. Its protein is CASSPRTSGRYEQYF.

Here the CDR3 DNA reads TGCGCCAGCAGGTGGACAGGGAACAACGTCCTGACTTTC. Translation: CASRWTGNNVLTF. V and J are TRBV10-1 and TRBJ2-6; 8 bases fit TRBD1. Unmatched junction bases numbered 4, after V lost 6 bases and J lost 9 bases. This CDR3 contains 13 residues. Germline lookup yields CDR1 WNHNN and CDR2 SYGVQD (reference sequence).

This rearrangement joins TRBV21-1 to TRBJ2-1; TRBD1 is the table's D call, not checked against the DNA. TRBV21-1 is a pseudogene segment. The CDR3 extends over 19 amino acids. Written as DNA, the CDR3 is TGTGCCAGCAGCATAAGTAGGGCAGGGAATTTTATCTCCTACAATGAGCAGTTCTTC. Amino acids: CASSISRAGNFISYNEQFF.

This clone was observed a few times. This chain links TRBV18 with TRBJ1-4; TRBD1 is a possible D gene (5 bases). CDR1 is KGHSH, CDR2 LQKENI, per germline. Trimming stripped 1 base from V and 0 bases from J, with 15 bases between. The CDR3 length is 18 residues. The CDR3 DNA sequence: TGTGCCAGCTCACCACGAGTTCGGGGGAGGGCAACTAATGAAAAACTGTTTTTT. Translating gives CASSPRVRGRATNEKLFF.